Below, 20 T cell receptor beta chains from the same sample are listed, as sequenced in a study of T cell responses to AZD1222 COVID-19 vaccine. Data came from immunoSEQ multiplex PCR; TCRdb stores just in-frame clones and leaves some out. The profile shows 120,000 to 150,000 clones, approximately 94% of them singletons. The sequencing used peripheral blood, collected on day 0 of AZD1222 vaccination. The receptors originated from an adult in good health.

The rearrangement links TRBV9 to TRBJ2-7, with a possible D match to TRBD1 (5 bases). Germline loops: CDR1 SGDLS, CDR2 YYNGEE. Trimming removed 0 bases from V and 2 bases from J, with 12 bases in between. This CDR3 spans 15 amino acids. The CDR3 loop is CASSVGEQGTYEQYF. CDR3 DNA sequence: TGTGCCAGCAGCGTAGGTGAGCAGGGCACCTACGAGCAGTACTTC.

The V and J genes are TRBV5-1 and TRBJ2-2; 7 positions match TRBD2. After removal of 0 bases from V and 6 bases from J, the junction contained 11 bases not matched to a gene. This CDR3 is 17 amino acids long. The germline gives CDR1 SGHRS, CDR2 YFSETQ. The CDR3 loop reads CASSLAPSGVFAGELFF. DNA for the CDR3: TGCGCCAGCAGCTTGGCCCCCAGCGGGGTTTTCGCCGGGGAGCTGTTTTTT. The entire variable domain, with the rest obtained from reference TRBV5-1 and TRBJ2-2, is as follows: KAGVTQTPRYLIKTRGQQVTLSCSPISGHRSVSWYQQTPGQGLQFLFEYFSETQRNKGNFPGRFSGRQFSNSRSEMNVSTLELGDSALYLCASSLAPSGVFAGELFFGEGSRLTVL.

The chain carries TRBV5-6 and TRBJ1-6; D may be TRBD1 (5 bases). The V and J ends lost 4 bases and 7 bases respectively, with 18 bases between them. Germline assignment: CDR1 SGHDT and CDR2 YYEEEE. The CDR3 sequence is 16 residues long. The DNA of the CDR3 is TGTGCCAGCAGCCGACTCAGGGTTAGCTGGAATTCACCCCTCCACTTT. Amino acids: CASSRLRVSWNSPLHF. The whole variable domain, remainder taken from reference TRBV5-6 and TRBJ1-6, is DAGVTQSPTHLIKTRGQQVTLRCSPKSGHDTVSWYQQALGQGPQFIFQYYEEEERQRGNFPDRFSGHQFPNYSSELNVNALLLGDSALYLCASSRLRVSWNSPLHFGNGTRLTVT.

The rearrangement joins TRBV5-1 to TRBJ2-3, with D tentatively TRBD1 (5 bases). CDR3 length: 15 residues. Between the trimmed V and J ends, which lost 7 bases and 2 bases, there was a span of 17 bases. Germline-derived CDR1 and CDR2 are SGHRS and YFSETQ. Here the CDR3 reads CASGPWGGNTDTQYF. The CDR3 bases are TGCGCCAGCGGCCCCTGGGGCGGAAACACAGATACGCAGTATTTT. The full variable domain, in which reference TRBV5-1 and TRBJ2-3 provide the parts outside the CDR3, is KAGVTQTPRYLIKTRGQQVTLSCSPISGHRSVSWYQQTPGQGLQFLFEYFSETQRNKGNFPGRFSGRQFSNSRSEMNVSTLELGDSALYLCASGPWGGNTDTQYFGPGTRLTVL.

For the CDR3, the DNA is TGTGCCAGCAGTTCCCCTAGCGGGGGGCAGGGGAATGAGCAGTTCTTC. Translation: CASSSPSGGQGNEQFF. This rearrangement joins TRBV27 to TRBJ2-1; TRBD2 matches 11 bases. V lost 4 bases, J lost 7 bases, and 9 bases stayed unmatched. CDR1 is MNHEY, CDR2 SMNVEV, per germline (reference sequence). The CDR3 covers 16 residues.

CDR3 residues: CASSLGQSNTEAFF. CDR3 nucleotide sequence: TGTGCCAGCAGCCTGGGACAGTCCAACACTGAAGCTTTCTTT. The chain uses TRBV7-6 and TRBJ1-1; 7 nucleotides align to TRBD1. Germline trimming cut 5 bases from V and 2 bases from J; bases unmatched to any gene: 5. The germline gives CDR1 SGHVS, CDR2 FNYEAQ. This CDR3 has 14 amino acids.

The chain uses TRBV9 and TRBJ2-7, with TRBD2 matching over 7 bases. CDR3 size: 14 residues. The trim removed 3 bases at V and 2 bases at J, leaving 5 bases unmatched. In germline, CDR1 is SGDLS, CDR2 YYNGEE. The CDR3 spells CASSELASPYEQYF. The DNA for the CDR3 is TGTGCCAGCAGCGAACTAGCGTCCCCCTACGAGCAGTACTTC.

As DNA, the CDR3 is TGTGCCAGCAGCGCCCGTCTGGTTCTTGGAGATACGCAGTATTTT. Encoded protein: CASSARLVLGDTQYF. The chain carries TRBV3-1 (or the pseudogene TRBV3-2) and TRBJ2-3; D not resolved. Trimming took 5 bases from V and 5 from J, leaving 17 bases between them. CDR1 and CDR2 from the germline V gene are LGHDT and YNNKEL (reference sequence). This CDR3 contains 15 residues.

J is TRBJ2-1 and V is TRBV5-4; D is ambiguous. CDR1 is SGHNT, CDR2 YYREEE, per germline (reference sequence). The CDR3 has 13 residues. Trimming left V 0 bases short and J 1 base short, with 2 bases between. DNA of the CDR3: TGTGCCAGCAGCTTGGGGTCCTACAATGAGCAGTTCTTC. The encoded protein is CASSLGSYNEQFF.

This sequence joins TRBV7-9 and TRBJ2-2, with D possibly called TRBD1 or TRBD2 (6 bases each). Germline V gives CDR1 SEHNR, CDR2 FQNEAQ (reference sequence). Trimming took 11 bases from V and 0 from J, leaving 16 bases between them. The CDR3 totals 15 residues. The CDR3 nucleotides read TGTGCCCTCGGTGGGGGGCTGTCGAACACCGGGGAGCTGTTTTTT. It translates to CALGGGLSNTGELFF.

The chain couples TRBV19 to TRBJ1-1; D is undetermined. The length of the CDR3 is 16 residues. The V gene lost 1 base and the J gene lost 5 bases, with 17 bases spanning the gap. Germline V gives CDR1 LNHDA, CDR2 SQIVND (reference sequence). The CDR3 is CASSIGGGGVGTEAFF. The CDR3 DNA reads TGTGCCAGTAGTATAGGCGGCGGTGGGGTGGGGACTGAAGCTTTCTTT.

This clone has just a few counts. The chain joins TRBV28 to TRBJ1-2; the D is unclear. Trimming removed 7 bases at V and 3 bases at J, with 21 bases between. This CDR3 is 16 amino acids long. Per the germline V gene, CDR1 is MDHEN and CDR2 is SYDVKM. This CDR3 is CASTPPDDRVDYGYTF. As DNA, the CDR3 is TGTGCCAGCACCCCCCCCGACGATCGGGTGGACTATGGCTACACCTTC.

The rearrangement joins TRBV6-6 to TRBJ2-7; D is possibly TRBD1 (6 bases). Germline-derived CDR1 and CDR2 are MNHNY and SVGAGI (reference sequence). The CDR3 is 16 amino acids. Trimming shortened V by 4 bases and J by 6 bases, and 22 bases separated the two germline ends. The CDR3 nucleotides read TGTGCCAGCAGTTTTTCCCCCGACACTTTGGACAGCGAGCAGTACTTC. It is translated as CASSFSPDTLDSEQYF.

The chain has TRBV5-6 and TRBJ1-5; TRBD1 is a possible D gene (6 bases). The V end was cut by 0 bases, the J end by 6 bases, with 13 bases between. The CDR3 is 15 residues long. Germline values: CDR1 SGHDT, CDR2 YYEEEE. The CDR3 reads CASSLGWGASQPQHF. DNA for the CDR3: TGTGCCAGCAGCTTGGGTTGGGGGGCAAGTCAGCCCCAGCATTTT.

The V and J genes are TRBV2 and TRBJ1-4; TRBD1 is a possible D gene (6 bases). The CDR3 totals 14 residues. The V end was cut by 8 bases, the J end by 2 bases, with 12 bases between. Germline CDR1 is SNHLY and CDR2 is FYNNEI. CDR3: CASGGEVTNEKLFF. CDR3 sequence (DNA): TGTGCCAGCGGGGGCGAAGTCACTAATGAAAAACTGTTTTTT. The whole variable domain, remainder taken from reference TRBV2 and TRBJ1-4, is EPEVTQTPSHQVTQMGQEVILRCVPISNHLYFYWYRQILGQKVEFLVSFYNNEISEKSEIFDDQFSVERPDGSNFTLKIRSTKLEDSAMYFCASGGEVTNEKLFFGSGTQLSVL.

The V gene is TRBV21-1, the J gene TRBJ1-2; the DNA was not used to check the table's D call, TRBD1. TRBV21-1 is deemed a pseudogene. The CDR3 consists of 14 residues. In DNA form, the CDR3 reads TGTGCCAGCAGTTTGGGCAGGGTGGCCTATGGCTACACCTTC. It codes for CASSLGRVAYGYTF.

This chain joins TRBV24-1 and TRBJ2-7; 14 bases line up with TRBD2. CDR1 is KGHDR, CDR2 SFDVKD, per germline. The CDR3 loop spans 17 amino acids. The J segment lost 3 bases and the V segment lost 0 bases, leaving 3 bases of the junction unmatched. The CDR3 spells CATSDLGLAGGHYEQYF. The CDR3, as DNA: TGTGCCACCAGTGATTTGGGACTAGCGGGAGGCCACTACGAGCAGTACTTC.

This clone was seen only a few times. V is TRBV2 and J is TRBJ2-7, with TRBD2 as a possible D gene (5 bases). V was trimmed by 6 bases and J by 6 bases, leaving 12 bases between them. The CDR3 has 12 amino acids. Germline lookup yields CDR1 SNHLY and CDR2 FYNNEI. This CDR3 is CASRVEGPEQYF. CDR3 bases: TGTGCCAGCAGGGTCGAGGGCCCCGAGCAGTACTTC.

The chain couples TRBV6-1 to TRBJ2-7, with 12 bases that match TRBD2. With 5 bases clipped from V and 3 bases from J, the junction kept 5 bases outside the gene matches. Per germline, CDR1 MNHNS and CDR2 SASEGT. This CDR3 has 15 residues. CDR3 DNA: TGTGCCAGCAGTAGACTAGCGGGAGACAACTACGAGCAGTACTTC. It is translated as CASSRLAGDNYEQYF.

V gene TRBV19 combines with J gene TRBJ1-2, with a possible D match to TRBD1 (6 bases). The germline V and J ends were trimmed by 4 bases and 7 bases, with 13 bases remaining between them. The CDR3 has 13 amino acids. CDR1 is LNHDA and CDR2 is SQIVND in the germline V gene (reference sequence). The CDR3 nucleotides read TGTGCCAGTAGTAGCAGGGGATCTTTTGGCTACACCTTC. This sequence encodes CASSSRGSFGYTF. The variable domain in full, with the rest retrieved from reference TRBV19 and TRBJ1-2, is DGGITQSPKYLFRKEGQNVTLSCEQNLNHDAMYWYRQDPGQGLRLIYYSQIVNDFQKGDIAEGYSVSREKKESFPLTVTSAQKNPTAFYLCASSSRGSFGYTFGSGTRLTVV.